The 15 T cell receptor beta chains below come from one sample, sequenced in a study of blood T cells in healthy people across ages. The second PCR ran about 6 to 11 cycles with a sample-barcoded 5' primer and J-beta primers. TCRdb passed the 5' RACE reads through MiXCR, listing each CDR3 protein once. The profile covers about 680,000 distinct CDR3 sequences, with roughly 49% appearing a single time and around a third taken by the ten largest. The sequenced sample was blood. These receptor sequences come from a woman aged 55-70 years in good health.

Only a few counts were recorded for this clonotype. The V call is TRBV6-5, the J call TRBJ2-5, with 7 bases matching TRBD1. V was clipped by 5 bases and J by 1 base; unmatched bases: 7. The germline CDR1 and CDR2 sequences are MNHEY and SVGAGI. The CDR3 is 15 residues long. CDR3: CASSVGTVIQETQYF. The CDR3 nucleotides are TGTGCCAGCAGTGTTGGGACAGTGATCCAAGAGACCCAGTACTTC.

The rearrangement uses TRBV14 and TRBJ2-5; 7 positions agree with TRBD1. The J segment lost 2 bases and the V segment lost 2 bases, leaving 5 bases of the junction unmatched. Germline V CDR1 and CDR2: SGHDN, FVKESK. The CDR3 contains 15 residues. The CDR3 DNA reads TGTGCCAGCAGCCAACGACAGGGAATACAAGAGACCCAGTACTTC. Its translation is CASSQRQGIQETQYF.

The table lists this clonotype with a few counts. This chain links TRBV28 with TRBJ2-5, with a possible D match to TRBD1 (6 bases). Trimming removed 6 bases from V and 5 bases from J, with 16 bases in between. The V gene's germline CDR1 is MDHEN and CDR2 SYDVKM. This CDR3 has 14 residues. The CDR3 loop reads CASSRTGLHETQYF. In DNA, the CDR3 is TGTGCCAGCAGCAGAACAGGGTTGCACGAGACCCAGTACTTC.

This chain uses TRBV7-2 with TRBJ1-1; D perhaps matches TRBD1 (5 bases). The length of the CDR3 is 15 residues. Germline V lookup: CDR1 SGHTA, CDR2 FQGNSA. Trimming stripped 1 base from V and 1 base from J, with 10 bases between. The CDR3 sequence is CASSLVRGPNTEAFF. The CDR3 nucleotides read TGTGCCAGCAGCTTAGTAAGGGGCCCGAACACTGAAGCTTTCTTT.

This chain links TRBV7-8 with TRBJ2-7; TRBD1 aligns across 10 bases. The J segment lost 3 bases and the V segment lost 6 bases, leaving 8 bases of the junction unmatched. Germline CDR1 is SGHVS and CDR2 is FQNEAQ. The CDR3 has 15 amino acids. CDR3: CASRYRDRGGYEQYF. DNA of the CDR3: TGTGCCAGCAGGTACCGGGACAGGGGTGGCTACGAGCAGTACTTC.

V and J are TRBV12-3 or TRBV12-4 and TRBJ2-7, with 13 bases aligning to TRBD2. Losses at the gene ends were 6 bases for V and 1 base for J; bases not matched to a gene: 0. CDR3 size: 14 residues. This CDR3 is CASRLAGGSYEQYF. The CDR3 DNA reads as TGTGCCAGCAGACTAGCGGGAGGGTCCTACGAGCAGTACTTC.

This chain links TRBV28 with TRBJ2-5, with TRBD2 matching 8 bases. The DNA end is a closer match to TRBJ2-7, so the J assignment may be wrong. The CDR3 is 15 amino acids. The germline gives CDR1 MDHEN, CDR2 SYDVKM. The CDR3 DNA follows: TGTGCCAGCAGTCCCACAAGCGGGAGTCGCTACGAGCAGTACTTC. Translating it yields CASSPTSGSRYEQYF.

This chain uses TRBV20-1 with TRBJ1-5; weak D call: TRBD1 (6 bases). V gave up 3 bases and J gave up 5 bases, with 20 bases separating them. Looked up from germline, CDR1 is DFQATT and CDR2 is SNEGSKA (reference sequence). The CDR3 length is 16 residues. The CDR3, as DNA: TGCAGTGCTAGGGGAAGTGGTAGGGACAACCATCAGCCCCAGCATTTT. Its translation is CSARGSGRDNHQPQHF.

The rearrangement joins TRBV7-2 to TRBJ2-4; 10 nucleotides match TRBD2. The CDR3 is made up of 16 amino acids. Per germline, CDR1 SGHTA and CDR2 FQGNSA. J lost 5 bases, V lost 1 base, and 5 bases had no gene match. CDR3 in amino acids: CASSLVGTSVENIQYF. The CDR3 nucleotides are TGTGCCAGCAGCTTAGTCGGGACTAGCGTGGAAAACATTCAGTACTTC.

The table lists this clonotype with a few counts. The chain recombines TRBV4-2 with TRBJ2-7; D remains ambiguous. Germline V gives CDR1 LGHNA, CDR2 YNFKEQ. CDR3 length equals 15 residues. V was shortened by 0 bases and J by 0 bases, with 9 bases between the two germline ends. CDR3 in amino acids: CASSQEVTISYEQYF. For the CDR3, the DNA is TGTGCCAGCAGCCAAGAAGTGACAATCTCCTACGAGCAGTACTTC.

The table lists this clonotype with a few counts. The rearrangement links TRBV9 to TRBJ2-4; weak D call: TRBD2 (6 bases). V lost 4 bases and J lost 5, with 13 bases in between. Germline lookup yields CDR1 SGDLS and CDR2 YYNGEE. The CDR3 length is 14 residues. CDR3 amino acids: CASSPGWGENIQYF. The CDR3 DNA is TGTGCCAGCAGCCCCGGCTGGGGGGAAAACATTCAGTACTTC.

This clonotype was observed a few times. The chain carries TRBV10-3 and TRBJ2-7, with D unresolved. This CDR3 has 17 amino acids. V dropped 0 bases and J dropped 0 bases, with 15 bases sitting between them. Germline loops: CDR1 ENHRY, CDR2 SYGVKD. The CDR3 region is CAISESGPPRSSYEQYF. The DNA for the CDR3 is TGTGCCATCAGTGAGTCAGGCCCACCTCGAAGCTCCTACGAGCAGTACTTC.

This clonotype was counted between two and nine times. The chain is built from TRBV20-1 and TRBJ2-3; D is perhaps TRBD2 (6 bases). CDR1 DFQATT and CDR2 SNEGSKA come from the germline V gene (reference sequence). V shed 6 bases and J shed 2 bases, with 15 bases lying between them. The CDR3 runs to 14 residues. This CDR3 reads CSARGGSVTDTQYF. CDR3 nucleotides: TGCAGTGCCCGTGGAGGGTCGGTCACAGATACGCAGTATTTT.

This chain uses TRBV20-1 with TRBJ1-1; D remains ambiguous. V lost 6 bases and J lost 2, with 16 bases in between. CDR3 length equals 14 residues. CDR1 is DFQATT and CDR2 is SNEGSKA in the germline V gene (reference sequence). The CDR3 here is CSAHAVLPNTEAFF. The CDR3 DNA follows: TGCAGTGCCCACGCGGTCCTGCCAAACACTGAAGCTTTCTTT.

This clonotype came up many times. This chain links TRBV27 with TRBJ2-7, with 7 bases identical to TRBD1. Looked up from germline, CDR1 is MNHEY and CDR2 is SMNVEV (reference sequence). V dropped 6 bases and J dropped 3; count of bases not matched to a gene: 11. The CDR3 is made up of 15 amino acids. In DNA, the CDR3 is TGTGCCAGCAGCTCCCCCAACAGGGGATTCTACGAGCAGTACTTC. Translating it yields CASSSPNRGFYEQYF.